The sequence of this T cell receptor beta chain was determined in a study of OX40 agonist ivuxolimab in advanced cancers. The wider study: Dose-escalation patients had hepatocellular carcinoma, melanoma, renal cell or head and neck cancer. Mean age approximately 59 years, range about 23 to 80; just over 80% male.

J was trimmed by 8 bases and V by 6 bases; bases with no gene match: 15. The CDR3 has 15 amino acids. Germline V gene sequence: CDR1 MNHEY, CDR2 SVGAGI. Sequencing used immunoSEQ multiplex PCR; TCRdb keeps in-frame clones, though not all of them. The table includes roughly 70,000 clones, 85% detected once. This rearrangement joins TRBV6-5 to TRBJ1-2, with 7 bases matching TRBD1. This sequence originates from an adult with an advanced solid tumor such as melanoma, head and neck, liver or kidney cancer. This sample comprised CD4+ or CD8+ T cells sorted from blood, obtained in a trial of the OX40 agonist ivuxolimab. This CDR3 is CASRRDVSQGTGYTF. In DNA, the CDR3 is TGTGCCAGCAGACGTGATGTCTCACAGGGGACCGGCTACACCTTC.